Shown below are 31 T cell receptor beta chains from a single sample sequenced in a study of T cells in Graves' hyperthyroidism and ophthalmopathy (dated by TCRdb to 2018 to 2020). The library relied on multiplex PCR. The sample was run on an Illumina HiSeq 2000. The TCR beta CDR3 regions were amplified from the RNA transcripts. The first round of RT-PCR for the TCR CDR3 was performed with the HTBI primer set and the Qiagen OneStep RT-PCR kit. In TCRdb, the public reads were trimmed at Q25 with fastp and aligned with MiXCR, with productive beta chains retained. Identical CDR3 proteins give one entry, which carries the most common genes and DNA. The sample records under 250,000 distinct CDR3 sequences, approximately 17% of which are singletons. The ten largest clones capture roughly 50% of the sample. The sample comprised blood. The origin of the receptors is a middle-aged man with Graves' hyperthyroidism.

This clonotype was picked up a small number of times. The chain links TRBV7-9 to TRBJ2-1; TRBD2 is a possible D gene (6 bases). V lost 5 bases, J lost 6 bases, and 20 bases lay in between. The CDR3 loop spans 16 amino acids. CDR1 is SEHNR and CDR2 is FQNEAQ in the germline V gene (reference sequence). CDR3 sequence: CASSQRWRDPVNEQFF. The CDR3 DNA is TGTGCCAGCAGCCAGAGGTGGAGGGATCCGGTCAATGAGCAGTTCTTC.

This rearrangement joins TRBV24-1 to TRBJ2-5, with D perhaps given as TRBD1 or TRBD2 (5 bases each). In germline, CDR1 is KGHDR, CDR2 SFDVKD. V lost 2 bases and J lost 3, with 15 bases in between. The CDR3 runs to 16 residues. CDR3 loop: CATSDSSGPAEETQYF. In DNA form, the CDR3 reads TGTGCCACCAGTGATTCCTCGGGGCCGGCGGAAGAGACCCAGTACTTC.

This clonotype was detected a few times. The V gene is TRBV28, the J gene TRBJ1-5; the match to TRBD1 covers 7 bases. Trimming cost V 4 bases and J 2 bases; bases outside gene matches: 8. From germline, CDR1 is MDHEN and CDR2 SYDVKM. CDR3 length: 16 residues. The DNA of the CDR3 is TGTGCCAGCAGTTCGGAGGGGGCGGCGGGCAATCAGCCCCAGCATTTT. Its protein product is CASSSEGAAGNQPQHF.

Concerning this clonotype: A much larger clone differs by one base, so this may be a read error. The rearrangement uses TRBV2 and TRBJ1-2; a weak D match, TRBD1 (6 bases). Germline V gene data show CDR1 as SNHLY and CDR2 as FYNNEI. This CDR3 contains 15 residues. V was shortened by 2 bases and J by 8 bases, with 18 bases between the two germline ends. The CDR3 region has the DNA TGTGCCAGCAGTGAATGGTTGGCAGGGGAAGGAGGCTACACCTTC. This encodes CASSEWLAGEGGYTF.

CDR3 in amino acids: CASRNTGGGYYGYTF. CDR3 DNA sequence: TGTGCCAGCAGAAATACAGGGGGCGGTTATTATGGCTACACCTTC. The chain is built from TRBV5-6 and TRBJ1-2, with 9 bases that match TRBD1. Germline lookup yields CDR1 SGHDT and CDR2 YYEEEE. CDR3 length: 15 amino acids. J was trimmed by 5 bases and V by 5 bases; bases with no gene match: 10. Full variable domain (outside the CDR3, taken from reference TRBV5-6 and TRBJ1-2): DAGVTQSPTHLIKTRGQQVTLRCSPKSGHDTVSWYQQALGQGPQFIFQYYEEEERQRGNFPDRFSGHQFPNYSSELNVNALLLGDSALYLCASRNTGGGYYGYTFGSGTRLTVV.

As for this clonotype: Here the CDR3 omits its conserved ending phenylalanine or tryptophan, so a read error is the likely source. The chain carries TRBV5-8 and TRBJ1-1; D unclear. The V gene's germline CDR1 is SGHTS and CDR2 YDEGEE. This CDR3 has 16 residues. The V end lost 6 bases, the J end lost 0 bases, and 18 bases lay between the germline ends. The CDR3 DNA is TGTGCCAGCAAGTCGATTAGAGGAGGAATGAACACTGAAGCTTTCCTT. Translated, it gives CASKSIRGGMNTEAFL.

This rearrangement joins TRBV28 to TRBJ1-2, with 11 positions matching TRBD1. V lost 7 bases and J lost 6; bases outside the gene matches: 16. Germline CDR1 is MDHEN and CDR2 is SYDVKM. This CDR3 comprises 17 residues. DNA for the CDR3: TGTGCCAGCAAACCTTCCGGGACAGGGGGAATAGGGGATGGCTACACCTTC. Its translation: CASKPSGTGGIGDGYTF.

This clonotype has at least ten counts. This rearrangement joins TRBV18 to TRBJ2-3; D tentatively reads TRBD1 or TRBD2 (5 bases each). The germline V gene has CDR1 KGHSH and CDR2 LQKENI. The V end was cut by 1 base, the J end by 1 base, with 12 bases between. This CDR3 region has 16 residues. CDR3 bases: TGTGCCAGCTCACCACGGGGGTCTTACGGCACAGATACGCAGTATTTT. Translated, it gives CASSPRGSYGTDTQYF.

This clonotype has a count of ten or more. The CDR3 region is CASSLNGNQPQHF. CDR3 DNA sequence: TGCGCCAGCAGCTTGAATGGCAATCAGCCCCAGCATTTT. The chain uses TRBV5-1 and TRBJ1-5; D gene ambiguous. Trimming removed 1 base at V and 2 bases at J, with 4 bases between. This CDR3 contains 13 residues. Germline V gene lookup returns CDR1 SGHRS and CDR2 YFSETQ.

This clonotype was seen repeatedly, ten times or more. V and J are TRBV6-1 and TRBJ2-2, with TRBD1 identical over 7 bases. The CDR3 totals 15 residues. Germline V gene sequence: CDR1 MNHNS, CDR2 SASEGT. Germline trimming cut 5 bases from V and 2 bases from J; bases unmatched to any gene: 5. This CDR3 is CASSYRQGNTGELFF. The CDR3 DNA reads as TGTGCCAGCAGTTATAGACAGGGCAACACCGGGGAGCTGTTTTTT.

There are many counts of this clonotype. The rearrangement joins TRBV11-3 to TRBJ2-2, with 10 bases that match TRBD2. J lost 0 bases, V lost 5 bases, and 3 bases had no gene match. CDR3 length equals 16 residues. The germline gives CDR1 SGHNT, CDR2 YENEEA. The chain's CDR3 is CASSLGLAANTGELFF. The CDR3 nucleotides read TGTGCCAGCAGCCTCGGACTAGCGGCGAACACCGGGGAGCTGTTTTTT.

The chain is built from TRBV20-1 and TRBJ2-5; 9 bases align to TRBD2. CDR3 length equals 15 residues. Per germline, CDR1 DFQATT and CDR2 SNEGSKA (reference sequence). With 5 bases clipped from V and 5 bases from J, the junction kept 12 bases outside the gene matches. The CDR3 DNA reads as TGCAGTGCTTCGACTGTAGCGGGAGACGATGAGACCCAGTACTTC. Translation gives CSASTVAGDDETQYF.

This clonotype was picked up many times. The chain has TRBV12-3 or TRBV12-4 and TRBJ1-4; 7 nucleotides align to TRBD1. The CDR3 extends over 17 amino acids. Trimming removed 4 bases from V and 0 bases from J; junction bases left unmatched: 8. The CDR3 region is CASSYDNRGTTNEKLFF. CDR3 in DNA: TGTGCCAGCAGTTACGACAACAGGGGAACAACTAATGAAAAACTGTTTTTT.

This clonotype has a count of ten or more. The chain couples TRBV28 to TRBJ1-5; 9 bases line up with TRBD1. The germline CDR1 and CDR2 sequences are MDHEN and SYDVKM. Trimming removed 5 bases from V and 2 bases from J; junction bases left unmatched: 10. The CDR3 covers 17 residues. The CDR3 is CASSTGTGFYRNQPQHF. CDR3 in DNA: TGTGCCAGCAGTACCGGGACAGGGTTCTATCGCAATCAGCCCCAGCATTTT.

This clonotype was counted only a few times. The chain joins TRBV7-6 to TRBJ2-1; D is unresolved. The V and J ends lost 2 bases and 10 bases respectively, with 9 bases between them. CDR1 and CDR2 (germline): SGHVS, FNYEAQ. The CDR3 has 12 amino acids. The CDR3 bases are TGTGCCAGCAGCTTAATGCGGACCGAGCAGTTCTTC. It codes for CASSLMRTEQFF.

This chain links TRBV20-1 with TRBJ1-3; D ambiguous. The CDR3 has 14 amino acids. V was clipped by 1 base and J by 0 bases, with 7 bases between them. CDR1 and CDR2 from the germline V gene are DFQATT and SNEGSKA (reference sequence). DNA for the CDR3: TGCAGTGCTAGAGCCTCAGACTCTGGAAACACCATATATTTT. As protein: CSARASDSGNTIYF.

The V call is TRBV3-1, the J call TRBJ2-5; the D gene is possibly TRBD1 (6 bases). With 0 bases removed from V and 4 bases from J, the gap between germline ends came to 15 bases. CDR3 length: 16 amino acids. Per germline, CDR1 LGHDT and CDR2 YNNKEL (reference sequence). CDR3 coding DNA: TGTGCCAGCAGCCAAGACTTCCCAGGGGTTCGAGAGACCCAGTACTTC. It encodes CASSQDFPGVRETQYF.

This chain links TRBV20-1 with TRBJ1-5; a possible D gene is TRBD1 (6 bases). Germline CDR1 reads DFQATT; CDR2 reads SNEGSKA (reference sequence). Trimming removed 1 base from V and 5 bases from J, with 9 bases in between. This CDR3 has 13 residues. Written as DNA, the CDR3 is TGCAGTGCTAGAGTAGCAGGGGATCAGCCCCAGCATTTT. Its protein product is CSARVAGDQPQHF.

The DNA of the CDR3 is TGTGCCAAGAGCGGAGGAAGGGCAGATACGCAGTATTTT. Its translation: CAKSGGRADTQYF. The V call is TRBV30, the J call TRBJ2-3, with D tentatively TRBD2 (5 bases). CDR1 and CDR2 (germline): GTSNPN, SVGIG (reference sequence). The CDR3 is 13 amino acids. Trimming shortened V by 8 bases and J by 4 bases, and 16 bases separated the two germline ends.

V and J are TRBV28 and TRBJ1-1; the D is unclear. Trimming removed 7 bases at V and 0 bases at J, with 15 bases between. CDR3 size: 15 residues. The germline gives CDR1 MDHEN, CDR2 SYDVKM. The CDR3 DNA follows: TGTGCCAGCACCGATTCAGGTCAGATGAACACTGAAGCTTTCTTT. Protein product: CASTDSGQMNTEAFF.

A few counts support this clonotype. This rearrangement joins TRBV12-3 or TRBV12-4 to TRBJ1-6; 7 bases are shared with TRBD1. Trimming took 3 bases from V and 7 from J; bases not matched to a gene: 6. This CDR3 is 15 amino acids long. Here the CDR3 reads CASSFGQATNSPLHF. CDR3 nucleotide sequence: TGTGCCAGCAGTTTCGGACAGGCGACAAATTCACCCCTCCACTTT.

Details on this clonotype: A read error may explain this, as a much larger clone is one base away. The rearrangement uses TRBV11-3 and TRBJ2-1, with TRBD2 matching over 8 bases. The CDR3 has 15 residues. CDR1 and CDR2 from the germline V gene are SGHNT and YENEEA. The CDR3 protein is CAGSLFSGTSNEQFF. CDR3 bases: TGTGCCGGCAGCCTCTTTAGCGGGACGTCGAATGAGCAGTTCTTC.

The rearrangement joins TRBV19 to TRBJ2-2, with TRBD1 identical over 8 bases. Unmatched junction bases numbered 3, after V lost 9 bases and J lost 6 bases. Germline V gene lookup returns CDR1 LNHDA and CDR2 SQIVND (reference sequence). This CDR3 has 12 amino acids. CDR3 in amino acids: CASTTGAGELFF. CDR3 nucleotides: TGTGCCAGCACGACAGGGGCCGGGGAGCTGTTTTTT.

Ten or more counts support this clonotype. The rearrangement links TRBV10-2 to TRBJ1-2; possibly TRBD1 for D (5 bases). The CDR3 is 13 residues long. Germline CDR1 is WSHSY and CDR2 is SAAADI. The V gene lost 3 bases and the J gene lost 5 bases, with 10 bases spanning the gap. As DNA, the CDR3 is TGCGCCAGCAGTGATTCACAGGAGTATGGCTACACCTTC. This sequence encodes CASSDSQEYGYTF.

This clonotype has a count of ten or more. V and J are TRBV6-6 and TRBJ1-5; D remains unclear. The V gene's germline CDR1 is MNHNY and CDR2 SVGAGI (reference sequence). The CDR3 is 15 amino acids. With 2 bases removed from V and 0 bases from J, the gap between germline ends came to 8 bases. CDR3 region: CASSYVRSSNQPQHF. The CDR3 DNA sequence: TGTGCCAGCAGTTACGTCAGGAGTAGCAATCAGCCCCAGCATTTT.

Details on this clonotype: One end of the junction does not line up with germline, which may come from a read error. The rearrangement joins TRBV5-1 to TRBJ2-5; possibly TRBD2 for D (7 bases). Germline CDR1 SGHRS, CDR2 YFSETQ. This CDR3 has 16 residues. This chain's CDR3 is CANSLLWAGAQETQYF. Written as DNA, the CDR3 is TGCGCCAACAGCCTCCTGTGGGCGGGGGCGCAAGAGACCCAGTACTTC. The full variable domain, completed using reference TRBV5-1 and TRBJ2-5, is KAGVTQTPRYLIKTRGQQVTLSCSPISGHRSVSWYQQTPGQGLQFLFEYFSETQRNKGNFPGRFSGRQFSNSRSEMNVSTLELGDSALYLCANSLLWAGAQETQYFGPGTRLLVL.

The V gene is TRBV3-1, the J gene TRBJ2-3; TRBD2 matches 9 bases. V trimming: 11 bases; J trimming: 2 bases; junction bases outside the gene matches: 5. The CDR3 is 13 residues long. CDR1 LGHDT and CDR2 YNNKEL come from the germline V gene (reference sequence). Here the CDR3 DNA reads TGTGCCCATAGCGGGAGACCCACAGATACGCAGTATTTT. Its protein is CAHSGRPTDTQYF.

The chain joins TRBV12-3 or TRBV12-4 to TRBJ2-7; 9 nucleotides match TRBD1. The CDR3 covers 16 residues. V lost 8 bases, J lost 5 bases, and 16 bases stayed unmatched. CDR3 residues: CASSPSPGQGFHEQYF. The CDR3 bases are TGTGCCAGCTCGCCATCGCCGGGACAGGGATTCCACGAGCAGTACTTC.

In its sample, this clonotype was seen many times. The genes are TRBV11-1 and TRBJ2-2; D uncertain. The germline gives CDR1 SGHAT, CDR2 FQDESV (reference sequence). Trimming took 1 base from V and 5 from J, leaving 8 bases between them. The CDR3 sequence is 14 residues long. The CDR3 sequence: CASSLDGFTGELFF. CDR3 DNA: TGTGCCAGCAGCTTAGACGGGTTTACCGGGGAGCTGTTTTTT.

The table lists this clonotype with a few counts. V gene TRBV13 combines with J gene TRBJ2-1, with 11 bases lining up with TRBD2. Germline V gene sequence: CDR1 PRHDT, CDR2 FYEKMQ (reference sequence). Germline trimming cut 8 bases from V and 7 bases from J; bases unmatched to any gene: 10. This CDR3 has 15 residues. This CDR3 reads CASGRSGRAGNEQFF. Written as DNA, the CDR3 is TGTGCCAGCGGACGTAGCGGGAGGGCCGGGAATGAGCAGTTCTTC.

CDR3 bases: TGTGCCAGCACCCAGAGGACTAGCGGTTACAATGAGCAGTTCTTC. Translated: CASTQRTSGYNEQFF. This sequence joins TRBV6-1 and TRBJ2-1; 10 bases fit TRBD2. The germline gives CDR1 MNHNS, CDR2 SASEGT. With 7 bases clipped from V and 4 bases from J, the junction kept 7 bases outside the gene matches. The CDR3 is 15 amino acids.